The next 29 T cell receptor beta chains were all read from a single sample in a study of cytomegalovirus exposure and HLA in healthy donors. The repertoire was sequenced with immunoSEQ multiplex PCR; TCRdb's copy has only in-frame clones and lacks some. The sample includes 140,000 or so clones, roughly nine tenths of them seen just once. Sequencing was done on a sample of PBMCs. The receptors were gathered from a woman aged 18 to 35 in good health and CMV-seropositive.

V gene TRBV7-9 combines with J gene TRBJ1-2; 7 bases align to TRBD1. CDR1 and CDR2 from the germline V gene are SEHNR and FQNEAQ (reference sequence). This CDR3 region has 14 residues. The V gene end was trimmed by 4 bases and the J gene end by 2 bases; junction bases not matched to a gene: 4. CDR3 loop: CASSSRTGNYGYTF. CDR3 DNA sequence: TGTGCCAGCAGCTCCCGGACAGGAAACTATGGCTACACCTTC.

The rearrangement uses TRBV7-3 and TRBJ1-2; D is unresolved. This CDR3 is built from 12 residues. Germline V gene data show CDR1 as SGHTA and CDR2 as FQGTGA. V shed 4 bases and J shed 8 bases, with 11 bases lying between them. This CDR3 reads CASSSRREGYTF. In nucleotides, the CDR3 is TGTGCCAGCAGCTCCCGAAGGGAGGGCTACACCTTC.

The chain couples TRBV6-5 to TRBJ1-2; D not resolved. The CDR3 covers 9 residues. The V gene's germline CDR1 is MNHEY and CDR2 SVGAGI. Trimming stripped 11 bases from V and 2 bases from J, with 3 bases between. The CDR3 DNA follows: TGTGCCTCAAACTATGGCTACACCTTC. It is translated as CASNYGYTF.

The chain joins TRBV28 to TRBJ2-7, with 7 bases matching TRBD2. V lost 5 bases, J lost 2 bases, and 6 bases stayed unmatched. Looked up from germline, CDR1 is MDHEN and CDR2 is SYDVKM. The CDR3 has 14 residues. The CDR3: CASSLGGSPYEQYF. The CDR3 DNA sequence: TGTGCCAGCAGTCTCGGGGGGAGTCCCTACGAGCAGTACTTC.

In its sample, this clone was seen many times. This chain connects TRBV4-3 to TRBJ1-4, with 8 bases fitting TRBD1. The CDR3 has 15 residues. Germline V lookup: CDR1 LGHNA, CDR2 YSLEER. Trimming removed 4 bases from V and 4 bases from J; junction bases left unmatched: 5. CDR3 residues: CASSLGTGFNEKLFF. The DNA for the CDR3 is TGCGCCAGCAGCCTTGGGACAGGATTTAATGAAAAACTGTTTTTT.

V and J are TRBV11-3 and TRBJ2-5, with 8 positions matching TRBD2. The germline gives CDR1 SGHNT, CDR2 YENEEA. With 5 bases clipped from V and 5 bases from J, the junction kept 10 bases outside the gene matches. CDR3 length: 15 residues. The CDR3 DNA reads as TGTGCCAGCAGCCGGGGGGGATCCCCCCGGGAGACCCAGTACTTC. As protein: CASSRGGSPRETQYF.

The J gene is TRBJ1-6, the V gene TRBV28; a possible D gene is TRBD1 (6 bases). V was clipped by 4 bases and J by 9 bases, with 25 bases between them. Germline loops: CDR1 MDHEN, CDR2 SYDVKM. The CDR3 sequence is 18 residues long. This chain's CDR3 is CASSSGQSGRLIGSPLHF. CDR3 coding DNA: TGTGCCAGCAGTTCAGGACAGTCTGGACGACTGATTGGTTCACCCCTCCACTTT.

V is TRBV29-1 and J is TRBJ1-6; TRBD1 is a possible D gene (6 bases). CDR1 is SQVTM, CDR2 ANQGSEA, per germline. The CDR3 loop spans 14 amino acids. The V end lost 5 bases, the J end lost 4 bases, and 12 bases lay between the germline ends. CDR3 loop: CSVSGGGYNSPLHF. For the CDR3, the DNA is TGCAGCGTTTCGGGAGGGGGGTATAATTCACCCCTCCACTTT.

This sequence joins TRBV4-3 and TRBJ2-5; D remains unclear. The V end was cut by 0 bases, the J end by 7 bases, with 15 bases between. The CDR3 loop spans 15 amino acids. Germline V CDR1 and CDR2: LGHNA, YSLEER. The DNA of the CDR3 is TGCGCCAGCAGCCAAGAGCTGCAGACCCCAGGGACCCAGTACTTC. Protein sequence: CASSQELQTPGTQYF.

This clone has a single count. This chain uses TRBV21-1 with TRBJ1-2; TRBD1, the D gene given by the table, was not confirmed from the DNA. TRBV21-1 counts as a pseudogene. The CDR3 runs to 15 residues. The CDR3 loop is CASSRRQGRIYGYTF. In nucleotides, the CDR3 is TGTGCCAGCAGCAGAAGACAGGGTCGCATCTATGGCTACACCTTC.

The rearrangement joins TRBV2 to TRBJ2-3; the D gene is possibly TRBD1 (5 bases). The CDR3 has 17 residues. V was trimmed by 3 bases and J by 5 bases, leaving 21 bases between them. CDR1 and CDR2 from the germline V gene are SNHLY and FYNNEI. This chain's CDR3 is CASSEYPGPLGEDTQYF. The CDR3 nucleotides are TGTGCCAGCAGTGAGTACCCAGGACCCCTAGGGGAAGATACGCAGTATTTT. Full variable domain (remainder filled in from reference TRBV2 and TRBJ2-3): EPEVTQTPSHQVTQMGQEVILRCVPISNHLYFYWYRQILGQKVEFLVSFYNNEISEKSEIFDDQFSVERPDGSNFTLKIRSTKLEDSAMYFCASSEYPGPLGEDTQYFGPGTRLTVL.

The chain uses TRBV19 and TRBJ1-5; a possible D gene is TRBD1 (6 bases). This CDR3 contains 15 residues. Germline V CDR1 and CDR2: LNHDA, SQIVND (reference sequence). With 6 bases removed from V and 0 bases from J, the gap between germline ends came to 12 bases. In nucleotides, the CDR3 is TGTGCCAGTAGCCGGACAGACTTTAGCAATCAGCCCCAGCATTTT. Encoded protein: CASSRTDFSNQPQHF.

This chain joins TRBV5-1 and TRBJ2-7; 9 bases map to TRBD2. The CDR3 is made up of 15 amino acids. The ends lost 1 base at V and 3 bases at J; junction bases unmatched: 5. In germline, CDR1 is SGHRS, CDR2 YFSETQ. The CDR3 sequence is CASSLPSGVLYEQYF. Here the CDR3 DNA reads TGCGCCAGCAGCTTGCCTAGCGGGGTCCTCTACGAGCAGTACTTC.

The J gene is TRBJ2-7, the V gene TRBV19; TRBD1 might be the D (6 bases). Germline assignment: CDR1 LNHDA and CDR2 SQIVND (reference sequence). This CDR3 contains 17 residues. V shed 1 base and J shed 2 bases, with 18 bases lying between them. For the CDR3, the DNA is TGTGCCAGTAGTATAGCGTATGGGGGCAGGGATCCCTACGAGCAGTACTTC. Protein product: CASSIAYGGRDPYEQYF.

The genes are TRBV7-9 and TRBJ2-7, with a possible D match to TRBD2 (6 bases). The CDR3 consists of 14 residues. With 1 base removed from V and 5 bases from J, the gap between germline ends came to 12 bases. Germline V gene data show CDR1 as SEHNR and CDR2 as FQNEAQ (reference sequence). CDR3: CASSLVGLSHEQYF. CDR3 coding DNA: TGTGCCAGCAGCTTAGTCGGACTATCACACGAGCAGTACTTC.

The CDR3 sequence is CASSEASGVTYEQYF. CDR3 bases: TGTGCCAGTAGTGAGGCTAGCGGGGTAACCTACGAGCAGTACTTC. The chain carries TRBV19 and TRBJ2-7, with TRBD2 identical over 9 bases. V was clipped by 5 bases and J by 2 bases; unmatched bases: 7. Germline V lookup: CDR1 LNHDA, CDR2 SQIVND (reference sequence). This CDR3 comprises 15 residues.

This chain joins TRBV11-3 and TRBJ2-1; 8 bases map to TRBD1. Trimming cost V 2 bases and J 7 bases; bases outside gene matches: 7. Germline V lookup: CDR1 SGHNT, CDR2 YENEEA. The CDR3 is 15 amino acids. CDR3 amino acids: CASSLRSGGMNEQFF. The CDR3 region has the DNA TGTGCCAGCAGCTTACGGTCAGGGGGCATGAATGAGCAGTTCTTC.

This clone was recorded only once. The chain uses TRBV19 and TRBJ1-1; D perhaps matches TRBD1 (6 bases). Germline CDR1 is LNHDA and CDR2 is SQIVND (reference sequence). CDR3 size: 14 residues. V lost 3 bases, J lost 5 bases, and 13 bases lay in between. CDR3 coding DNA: TGTGCCAGTAGTATCGGGGGGGCCGGGACTGAAGCTTTCTTT. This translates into CASSIGGAGTEAFF.

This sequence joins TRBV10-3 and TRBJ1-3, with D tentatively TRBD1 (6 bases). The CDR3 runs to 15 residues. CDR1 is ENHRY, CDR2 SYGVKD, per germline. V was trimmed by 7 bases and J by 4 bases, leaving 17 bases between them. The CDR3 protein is CAITNGQLLGNTIYF. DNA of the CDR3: TGTGCCATCACTAACGGACAGCTCCTAGGAAACACCATATATTTT.

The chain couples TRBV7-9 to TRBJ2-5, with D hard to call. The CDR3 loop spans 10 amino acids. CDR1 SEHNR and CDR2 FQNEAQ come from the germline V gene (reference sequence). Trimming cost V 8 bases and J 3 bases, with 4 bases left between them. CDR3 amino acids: CASAEETQYF. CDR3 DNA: TGTGCCAGCGCAGAAGAGACCCAGTACTTC.

CDR3 amino acids: CASSANPLAPTYEQYF. CDR3 nucleotides: TGTGCCAGCAGTGCCAACCCACTAGCGCCAACCTACGAGCAGTACTTC. The rearrangement joins TRBV28 to TRBJ2-7; 7 nucleotides line up with TRBD2. Germline V gene sequence: CDR1 MDHEN, CDR2 SYDVKM. V lost 5 bases and J lost 2; bases outside the gene matches: 12. This CDR3 has 16 residues.

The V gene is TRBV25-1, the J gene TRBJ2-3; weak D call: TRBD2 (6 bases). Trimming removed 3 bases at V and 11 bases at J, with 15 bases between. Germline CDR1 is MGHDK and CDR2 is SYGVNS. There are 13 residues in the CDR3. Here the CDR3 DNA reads TGTGCCAGCAGTGACCGAGTAAAGGGAGGGCAGTATTTT. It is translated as CASSDRVKGGQYF.

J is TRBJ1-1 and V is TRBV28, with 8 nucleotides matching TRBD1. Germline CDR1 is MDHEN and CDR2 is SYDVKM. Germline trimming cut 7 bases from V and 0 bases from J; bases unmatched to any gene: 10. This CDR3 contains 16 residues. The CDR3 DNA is TGTGCCAGCACCGCGGACAGGGAGGACATGAACACTGAAGCTTTCTTT. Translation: CASTADREDMNTEAFF.

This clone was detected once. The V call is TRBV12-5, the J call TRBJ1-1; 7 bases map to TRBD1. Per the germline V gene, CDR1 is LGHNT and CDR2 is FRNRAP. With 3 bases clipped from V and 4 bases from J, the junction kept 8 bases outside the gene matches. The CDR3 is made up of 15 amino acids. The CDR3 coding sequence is TGTGCTAGTGGTTTCTTGACAGGGCGGACCACTGAAGCTTTCTTT. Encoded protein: CASGFLTGRTTEAFF.

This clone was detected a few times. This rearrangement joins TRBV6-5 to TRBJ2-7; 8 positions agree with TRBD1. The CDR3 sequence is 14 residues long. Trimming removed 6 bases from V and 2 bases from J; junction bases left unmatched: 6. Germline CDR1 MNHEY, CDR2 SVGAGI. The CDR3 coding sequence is TGTGCCAGCAGCCCCGGACAGGGAACCTACGAGCAGTACTTC. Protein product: CASSPGQGTYEQYF.

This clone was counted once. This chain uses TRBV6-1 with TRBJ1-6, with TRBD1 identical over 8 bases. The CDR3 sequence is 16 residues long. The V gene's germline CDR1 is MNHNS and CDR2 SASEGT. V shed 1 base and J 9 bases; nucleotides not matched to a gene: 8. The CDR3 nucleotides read TGTGCCAGCAGTGAAGTTCTAGGACAGGGTATTTCACCCCTCCACTTT. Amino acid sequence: CASSEVLGQGISPLHF.

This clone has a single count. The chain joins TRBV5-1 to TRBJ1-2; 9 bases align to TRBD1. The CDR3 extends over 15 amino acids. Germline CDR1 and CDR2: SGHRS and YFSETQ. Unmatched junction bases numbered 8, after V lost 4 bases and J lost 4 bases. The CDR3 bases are TGCGCCAGCAGCACCCGGGACAGGGCTGGCTATGGCTACACCTTC. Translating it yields CASSTRDRAGYGYTF.

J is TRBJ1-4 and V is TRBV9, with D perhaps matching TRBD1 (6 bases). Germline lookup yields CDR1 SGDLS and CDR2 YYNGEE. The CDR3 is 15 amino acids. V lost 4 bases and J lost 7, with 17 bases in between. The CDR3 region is CASSFRGGGGEKLFF. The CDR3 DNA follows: TGTGCCAGCAGCTTTAGGGGGGGCGGTGGTGAAAAACTGTTTTTT.

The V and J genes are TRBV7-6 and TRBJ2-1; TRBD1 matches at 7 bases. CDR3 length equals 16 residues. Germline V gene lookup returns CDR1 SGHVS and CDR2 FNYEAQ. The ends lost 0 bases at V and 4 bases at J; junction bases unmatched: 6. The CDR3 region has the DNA TGTGCCAGCAGCTTAGCCCAGACAGGGCCATACAATGAGCAGTTCTTC. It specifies CASSLAQTGPYNEQFF.